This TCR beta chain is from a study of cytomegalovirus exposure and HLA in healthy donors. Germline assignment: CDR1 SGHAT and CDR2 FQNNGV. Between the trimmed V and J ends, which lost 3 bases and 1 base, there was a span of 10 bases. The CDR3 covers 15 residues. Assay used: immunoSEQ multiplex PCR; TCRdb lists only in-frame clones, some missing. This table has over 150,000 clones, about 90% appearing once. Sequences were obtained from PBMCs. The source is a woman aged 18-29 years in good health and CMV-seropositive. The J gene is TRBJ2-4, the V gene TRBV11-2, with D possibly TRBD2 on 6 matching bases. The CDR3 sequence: CASSLAGWAKNIQYF. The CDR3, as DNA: TGTGCCAGCAGCTTGGCGGGGTGGGCCAAAAACATTCAGTACTTC. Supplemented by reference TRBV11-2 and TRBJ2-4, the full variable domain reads EAGVAQSPRYKIIEKRQSVAFWCNPISGHATLYWYQQILGQGPKLLIQFQNNGVVDDSQLPKDRFSAERLKGVDSTLKIQPAKLEDSAVYLCASSLAGWAKNIQYFGAGTRLSVL.